This T cell receptor (beta chain) comes out of a study of blood T cell repertoires in COVID-19. Study as a whole: Specimens from acute and convalescent COVID-19 originated in the United States, Italy and Spain.

Germline V gives CDR1 SEHNR, CDR2 FQNEAQ (reference sequence). The CDR3 is made up of 14 amino acids. V gave up 6 bases and J gave up 7 bases; unmatched junction bases: 8. Clones were sequenced by immunoSEQ multiplex PCR, and TCRdb holds only the in-frame ones, with some missing. The sample has over 200,000 clones, about 89% seen once. This TCR derives from a human donor in a cohort exposed to, infected with or recovered from COVID-19 (not recorded which). The donor label of this sample is uncertain. The sequenced material came from PBMCs or T cells enriched from blood (not recorded which). J is TRBJ2-2 and V is TRBV7-9, with 7 bases lining up with TRBD1. CDR3 residues: CASRSGGFHGELFF. The CDR3 coding sequence is TGTGCCAGCAGATCAGGGGGATTTCACGGGGAGCTGTTTTTT.